This T cell receptor beta chain appears in the sequencing data of a study of control samples from healthy donors and cancer patients. The junction had 13 bases not matched to a gene; V was cut back by 5 bases and J by 7 bases. The CDR3 has 16 residues. Germline CDR1 is MNHNY and CDR2 is SVGAGI (reference sequence). Clones were read by immunoSEQ multiplex PCR, and TCRdb kept only the in-frame ones, dropping some. Of about 170,000 clones in the sample, 91% were seen once. The table lists this clone with a few counts. The source material was blood. The gene calls are TRBV6-6 and TRBJ1-3; 8 bases line up with TRBD1. The TCR sequence derives from a woman aged 25 to 45 in good health. The CDR3: CASSPGQVYVGNTIYF. In DNA form, the CDR3 reads TGTGCCAGCAGTCCGGGACAGGTCTATGTCGGGAACACCATATATTTT.